This T cell receptor beta chain was observed in a study of cytomegalovirus exposure and HLA in healthy donors. Broader study findings: Some segments of the V type, notably TRBV6-2 and TRBV6-3, were excluded as indistinguishable.

Of note for this clone: The antigen is not known.

The PCR contained 60 Vbeta and 13 Jbeta primers. Profiled with immunoSEQ multiplex PCR; TCRdb holds only in-frame clones, not every one. The sample lists 120,000 to 150,000 clones, about 80% occurring once. V dropped 3 bases and J dropped 4 bases, with 14 bases sitting between them. CDR3 length: 15 residues. Germline CDR1 and CDR2: SGHRS and YFSETQ. Sequencing used PBMCs. The rearrangement joins TRBV5-1 to TRBJ2-1, with D unclear. The source is a man aged 40-55 years in good health and CMV-seropositive. This CDR3 is CASSSSPELYNEQFF. The CDR3 DNA reads TGCGCCAGCAGCTCTTCTCCTGAACTTTACAATGAGCAGTTCTTC.